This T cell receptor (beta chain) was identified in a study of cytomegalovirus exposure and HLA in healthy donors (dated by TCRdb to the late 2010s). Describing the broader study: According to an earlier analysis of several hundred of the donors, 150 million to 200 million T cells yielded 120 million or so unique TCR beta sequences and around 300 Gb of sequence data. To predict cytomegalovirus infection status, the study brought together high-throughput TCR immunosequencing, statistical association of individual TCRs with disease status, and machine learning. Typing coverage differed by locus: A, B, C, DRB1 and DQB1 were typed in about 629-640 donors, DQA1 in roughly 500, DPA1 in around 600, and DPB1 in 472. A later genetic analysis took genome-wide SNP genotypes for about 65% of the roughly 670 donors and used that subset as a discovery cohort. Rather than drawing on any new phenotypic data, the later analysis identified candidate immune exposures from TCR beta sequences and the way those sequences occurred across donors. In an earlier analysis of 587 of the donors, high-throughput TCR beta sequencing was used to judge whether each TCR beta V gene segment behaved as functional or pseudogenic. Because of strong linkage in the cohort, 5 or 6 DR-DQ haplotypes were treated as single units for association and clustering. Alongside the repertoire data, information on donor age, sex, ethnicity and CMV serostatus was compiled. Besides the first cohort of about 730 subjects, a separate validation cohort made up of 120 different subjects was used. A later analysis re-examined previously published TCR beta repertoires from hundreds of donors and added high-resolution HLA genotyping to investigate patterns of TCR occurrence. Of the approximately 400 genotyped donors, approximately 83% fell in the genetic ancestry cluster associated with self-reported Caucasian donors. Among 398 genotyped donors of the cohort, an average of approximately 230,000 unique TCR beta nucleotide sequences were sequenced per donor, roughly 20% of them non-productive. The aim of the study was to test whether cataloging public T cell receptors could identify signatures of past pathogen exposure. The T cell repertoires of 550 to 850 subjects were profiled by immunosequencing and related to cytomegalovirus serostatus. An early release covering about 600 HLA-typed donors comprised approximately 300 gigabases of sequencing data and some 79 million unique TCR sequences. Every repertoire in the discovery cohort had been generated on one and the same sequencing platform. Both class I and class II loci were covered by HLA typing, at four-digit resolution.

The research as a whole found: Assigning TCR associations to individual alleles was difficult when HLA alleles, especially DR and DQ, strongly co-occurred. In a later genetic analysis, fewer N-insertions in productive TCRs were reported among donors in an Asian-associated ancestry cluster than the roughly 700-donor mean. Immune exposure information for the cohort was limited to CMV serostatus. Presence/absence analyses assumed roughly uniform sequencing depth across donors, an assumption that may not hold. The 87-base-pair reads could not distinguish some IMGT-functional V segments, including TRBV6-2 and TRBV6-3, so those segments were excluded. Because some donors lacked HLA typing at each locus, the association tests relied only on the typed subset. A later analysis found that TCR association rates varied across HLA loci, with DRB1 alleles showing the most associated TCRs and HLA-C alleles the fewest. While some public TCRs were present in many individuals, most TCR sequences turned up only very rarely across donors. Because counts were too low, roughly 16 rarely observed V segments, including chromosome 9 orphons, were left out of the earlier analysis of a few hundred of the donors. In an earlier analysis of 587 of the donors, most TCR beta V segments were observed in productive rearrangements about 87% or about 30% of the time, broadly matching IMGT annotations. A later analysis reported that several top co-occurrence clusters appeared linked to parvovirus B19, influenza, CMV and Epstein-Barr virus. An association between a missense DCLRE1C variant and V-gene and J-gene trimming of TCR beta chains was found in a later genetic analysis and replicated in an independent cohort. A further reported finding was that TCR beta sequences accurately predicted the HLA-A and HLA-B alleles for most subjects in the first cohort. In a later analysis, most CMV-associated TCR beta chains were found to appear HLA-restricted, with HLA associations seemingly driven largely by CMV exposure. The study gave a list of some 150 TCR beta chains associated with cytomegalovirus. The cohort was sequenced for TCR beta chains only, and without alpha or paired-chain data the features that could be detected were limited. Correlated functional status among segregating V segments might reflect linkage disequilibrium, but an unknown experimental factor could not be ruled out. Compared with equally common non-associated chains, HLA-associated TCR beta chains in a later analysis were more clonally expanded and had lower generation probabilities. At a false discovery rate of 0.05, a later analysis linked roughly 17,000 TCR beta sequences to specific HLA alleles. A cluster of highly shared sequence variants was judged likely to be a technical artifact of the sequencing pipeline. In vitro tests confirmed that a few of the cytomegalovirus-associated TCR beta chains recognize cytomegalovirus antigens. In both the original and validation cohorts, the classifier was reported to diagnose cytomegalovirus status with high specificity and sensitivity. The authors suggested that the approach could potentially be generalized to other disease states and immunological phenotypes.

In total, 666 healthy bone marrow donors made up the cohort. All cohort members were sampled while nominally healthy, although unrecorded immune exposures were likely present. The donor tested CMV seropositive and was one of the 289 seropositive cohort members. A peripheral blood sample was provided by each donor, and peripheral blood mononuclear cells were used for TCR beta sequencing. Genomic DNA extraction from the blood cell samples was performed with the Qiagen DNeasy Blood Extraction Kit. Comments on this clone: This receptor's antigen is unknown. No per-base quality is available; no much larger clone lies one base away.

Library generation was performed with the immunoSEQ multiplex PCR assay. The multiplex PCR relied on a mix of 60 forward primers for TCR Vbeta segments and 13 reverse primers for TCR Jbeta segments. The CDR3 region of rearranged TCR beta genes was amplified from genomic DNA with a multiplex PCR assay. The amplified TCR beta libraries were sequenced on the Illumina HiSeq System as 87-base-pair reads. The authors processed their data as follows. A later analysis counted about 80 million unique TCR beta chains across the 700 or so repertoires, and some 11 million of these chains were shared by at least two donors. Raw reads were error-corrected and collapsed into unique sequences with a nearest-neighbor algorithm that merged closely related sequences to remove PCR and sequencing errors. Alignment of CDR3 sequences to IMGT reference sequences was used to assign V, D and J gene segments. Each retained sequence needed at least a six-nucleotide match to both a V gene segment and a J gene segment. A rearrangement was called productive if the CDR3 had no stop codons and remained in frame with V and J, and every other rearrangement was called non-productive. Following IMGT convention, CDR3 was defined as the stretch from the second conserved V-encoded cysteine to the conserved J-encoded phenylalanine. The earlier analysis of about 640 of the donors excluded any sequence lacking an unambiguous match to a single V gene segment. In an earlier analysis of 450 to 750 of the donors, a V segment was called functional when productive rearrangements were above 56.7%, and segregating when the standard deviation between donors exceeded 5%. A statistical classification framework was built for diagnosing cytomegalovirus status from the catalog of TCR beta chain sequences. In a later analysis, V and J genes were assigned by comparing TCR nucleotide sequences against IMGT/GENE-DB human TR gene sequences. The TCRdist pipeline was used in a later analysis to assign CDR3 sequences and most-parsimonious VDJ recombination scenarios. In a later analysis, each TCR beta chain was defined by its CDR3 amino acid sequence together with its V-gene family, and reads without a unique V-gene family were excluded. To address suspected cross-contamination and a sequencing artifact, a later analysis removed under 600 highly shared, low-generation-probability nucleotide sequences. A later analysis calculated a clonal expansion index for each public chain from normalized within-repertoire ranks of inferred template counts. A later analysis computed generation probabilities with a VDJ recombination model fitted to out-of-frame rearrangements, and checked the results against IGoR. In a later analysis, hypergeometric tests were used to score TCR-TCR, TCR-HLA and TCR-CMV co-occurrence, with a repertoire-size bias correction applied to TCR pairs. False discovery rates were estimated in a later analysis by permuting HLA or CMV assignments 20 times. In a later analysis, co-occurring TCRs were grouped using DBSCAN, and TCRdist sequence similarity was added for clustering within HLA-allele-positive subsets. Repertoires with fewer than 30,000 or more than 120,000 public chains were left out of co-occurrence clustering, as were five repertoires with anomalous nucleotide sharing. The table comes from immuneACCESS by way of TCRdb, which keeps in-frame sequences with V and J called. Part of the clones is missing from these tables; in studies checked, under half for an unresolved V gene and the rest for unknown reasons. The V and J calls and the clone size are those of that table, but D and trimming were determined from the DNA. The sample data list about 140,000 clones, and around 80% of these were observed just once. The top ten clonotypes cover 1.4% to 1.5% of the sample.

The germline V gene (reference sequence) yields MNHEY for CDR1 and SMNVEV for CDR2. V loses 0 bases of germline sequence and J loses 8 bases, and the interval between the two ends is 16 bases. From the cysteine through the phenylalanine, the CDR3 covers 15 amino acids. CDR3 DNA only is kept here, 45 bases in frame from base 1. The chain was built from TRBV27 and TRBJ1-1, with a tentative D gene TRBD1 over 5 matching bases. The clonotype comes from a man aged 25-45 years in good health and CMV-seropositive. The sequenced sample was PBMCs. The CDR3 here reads CASSLSYEGRGEAFF. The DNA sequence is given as TGTGCCAGCAGTTTATCTTACGAGGGTCGGGGGGAAGCTTTCTTT.